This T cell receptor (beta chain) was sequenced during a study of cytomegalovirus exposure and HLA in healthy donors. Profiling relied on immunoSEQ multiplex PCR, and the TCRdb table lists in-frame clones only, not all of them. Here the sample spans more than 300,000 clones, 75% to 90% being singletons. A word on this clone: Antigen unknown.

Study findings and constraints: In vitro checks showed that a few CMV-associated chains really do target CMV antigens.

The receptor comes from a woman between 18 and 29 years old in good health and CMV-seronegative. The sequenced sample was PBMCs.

The CDR3: CASNPPGASNQPQHF. In DNA, the CDR3 is TGTGCCAGCAACCCCCCAGGGGCCAGCAATCAGCCCCAGCATTTT. The V and J genes are TRBV6-6 and TRBJ1-5, with a weak D call TRBD1 (6 bases). Trimming took off 7 bases at V and 1 base at J, with 14 bases between the two ends. This CDR3 is 15 amino acids long. Germline V gene sequence: CDR1 MNHNY, CDR2 SVGAGI (reference sequence).